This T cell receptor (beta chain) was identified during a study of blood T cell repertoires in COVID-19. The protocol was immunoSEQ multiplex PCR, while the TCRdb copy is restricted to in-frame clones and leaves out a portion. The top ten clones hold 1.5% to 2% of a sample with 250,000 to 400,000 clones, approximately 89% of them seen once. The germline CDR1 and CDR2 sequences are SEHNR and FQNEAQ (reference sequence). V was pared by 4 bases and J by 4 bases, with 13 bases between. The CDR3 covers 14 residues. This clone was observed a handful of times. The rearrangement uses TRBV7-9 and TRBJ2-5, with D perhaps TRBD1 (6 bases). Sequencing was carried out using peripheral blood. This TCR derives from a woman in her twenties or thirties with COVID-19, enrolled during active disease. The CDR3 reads CASSSSGAGETQYF. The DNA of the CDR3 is TGTGCCAGCAGCTCCTCAGGGGCGGGAGAGACCCAGTACTTC.